These 27 T cell receptor beta chains originate from one sample sequenced in a study of chemoradiotherapy in HPV16-positive cancers. Produced via immunoSEQ multiplex PCR; TCRdb's table is partial and in-frame only. The sample consists of fewer than 6,500 clones, 75% to 95% of them appearing once. This specimen consisted of blood, obtained from a patient who underwent chemoradiotherapy. These receptor sequences come from a human donor with HPV-associated anogenital cancer.

The chain has TRBV6-5 and TRBJ1-6; no clear D. The CDR3 covers 14 residues. The V gene lost 0 bases and the J gene lost 7 bases, with 7 bases spanning the gap. Germline CDR1 reads MNHEY; CDR2 reads SVGAGI. The CDR3 region has the DNA TGTGCCAGCAGTTACTCGGCTAAAAATTCACCCCTCCACTTT. This encodes CASSYSAKNSPLHF.

The rearrangement uses TRBV15 and TRBJ2-2, with 8 bases aligning to TRBD1. Germline CDR1 reads LNHNV; CDR2 reads YYDKDF (reference sequence). V gave up 4 bases and J gave up 1 base; unmatched junction bases: 5. The CDR3 length is 16 residues. The CDR3 region has the DNA TGTGCCACCAGCACCCGTGACAGGGGGAACACCGGGGAGCTGTTTTTT. Its translation is CATSTRDRGNTGELFF. The variable domain in full, completed from reference TRBV15 and TRBJ2-2, reads DAMVIQNPRYQVTQFGKPVTLSCSQTLNHNVMYWYQQKSSQAPKLLFHYYDKDFNNEADTPDNFQSRRPNTSFCFLDIRSPGLGDTAMYLCATSTRDRGNTGELFFGEGSRLTVL.

The genes are TRBV15 and TRBJ1-1, with 7 bases fitting TRBD1. Germline CDR1 and CDR2: LNHNV and YYDKDF (reference sequence). The trim removed 1 base at V and 1 base at J, leaving 3 bases unmatched. CDR3 length equals 15 residues. The CDR3 spells CATSRAAGGNTEAFF. CDR3 coding DNA: TGTGCCACCAGCAGAGCCGCAGGGGGGAACACTGAAGCTTTCTTT.

The J gene is TRBJ1-6, the V gene TRBV7-3; D possibly corresponds to TRBD1 (5 bases). Trimming stripped 8 bases from V and 6 bases from J, with 14 bases between. The CDR3 totals 14 residues. Germline lookup yields CDR1 SGHTA and CDR2 FQGTGA. The chain's CDR3 is CASSRTRVNSPLHF. Written as DNA, the CDR3 is TGTGCCAGCTCCCGGACAAGGGTTAATTCACCCCTCCACTTT. The variable domain in full, with the rest retrieved from reference TRBV7-3 and TRBJ1-6, is GAGVSQTPSNKVTEKGKYVELRCDPISGHTALYWYRQSLGQGPEFLIYFQGTGAADDSGLPNDRFFAVRPEGSVSTLKIQRTERGDSAVYLCASSRTRVNSPLHFGNGTRLTVT.

The V call is TRBV14, the J call TRBJ2-7; D perhaps matches TRBD2 (6 bases). V lost 1 base and J lost 2, with 18 bases in between. The germline CDR1 and CDR2 sequences are SGHDN and FVKESK. The CDR3 totals 17 residues. In DNA form, the CDR3 reads TGTGCCAGCAGCCAAGGGTTGGGGCTAGCGAGAACCTACGAGCAGTACTTC. This translates into CASSQGLGLARTYEQYF. Variable domain in full (rest from reference TRBV14 and TRBJ2-7): EAGVTQFPSHSVIEKGQTVTLRCDPISGHDNLYWYRRVMGKEIKFLLHFVKESKQDESGMPNNRFLAERTGGTYSTLKVQPAELEDSGVYFCASSQGLGLARTYEQYFGPGTRLTVT.

The V call is TRBV6-6, the J call TRBJ2-1; D is uncertain. The V end was cut by 2 bases, the J end by 4 bases, with 6 bases between. The CDR3 covers 13 residues. Germline V gene sequence: CDR1 MNHNY, CDR2 SVGAGI (reference sequence). The chain's CDR3 is CASSYDLYNEQFF. The DNA for the CDR3 is TGTGCCAGCAGTTACGATTTATACAATGAGCAGTTCTTC.

The chain links TRBV2 to TRBJ2-5, with D perhaps TRBD2 (5 bases). V lost 0 bases, J lost 3 bases, and 11 bases lay in between. Per the germline V gene, CDR1 is SNHLY and CDR2 is FYNNEI. The CDR3 loop spans 15 amino acids. The DNA of the CDR3 is TGTGCCAGCAGTGAAGCGCGGGTCCTAAAAGAGACCCAGTACTTC. Its protein product is CASSEARVLKETQYF.

The chain joins TRBV19 to TRBJ2-1; D is perhaps TRBD1 or TRBD2 (5 bases each). The germline gives CDR1 LNHDA, CDR2 SQIVND (reference sequence). The CDR3 has 15 amino acids. With 3 bases removed from V and 0 bases from J, the gap between germline ends came to 9 bases. CDR3 nucleotide sequence: TGTGCCAGTAGTATGGCAGGGAGCTCCTACAATGAGCAGTTCTTC. Its protein product is CASSMAGSSYNEQFF.

CDR3 nucleotide sequence: TGCAGCGTTGGACAGGGGCTGGGTTCACCCCTCCACTTT. It translates to CSVGQGLGSPLHF. This sequence joins TRBV29-1 and TRBJ1-6; TRBD1 agrees at 8 bases. CDR3 length equals 13 residues. The germline V gene encodes CDR1 SQVTM and CDR2 ANQGSEA. V shed 4 bases, J shed 9 bases, and the junction held 5 bases outside the gene matches. Variable domain in full (rest from reference TRBV29-1 and TRBJ1-6): SAVISQKPSRDICQRGTSLTIQCQVDSQVTMMFWYRQQPGQSLTLIATANQGSEATYESGFVIDKFPISRPNLTFSTLTVSNMSPEDSSIYLCSVGQGLGSPLHFGNGTRLTVT.

The chain couples TRBV7-2 to TRBJ2-2; 8 bases line up with TRBD2. The ends lost 1 base at V and 6 bases at J; junction bases unmatched: 4. The CDR3 consists of 15 residues. Germline lookup yields CDR1 SGHTA and CDR2 FQGNSA. The CDR3 DNA reads TGTGCCAGCAGCTTAGGGAGACTAGCGTCCGGGGAGCTGTTTTTT. Amino acids: CASSLGRLASGELFF. The whole variable domain, remainder taken from reference TRBV7-2 and TRBJ2-2, is GAGVSQSPSNKVTEKGKDVELRCDPISGHTALYWYRQSLGQGLEFLIYFQGNSAPDKSGLPSDRFSAERTGGSVSTLTIQRTQQEDSAVYLCASSLGRLASGELFFGEGSRLTVL.

V usage is TRBV9 and J usage is TRBJ2-1; unclear D gene. The germline gives CDR1 SGDLS, CDR2 YYNGEE. V gave up 4 bases and J gave up 8 bases, with 16 bases separating them. This CDR3 has 14 amino acids. The CDR3 protein is CASSPRLIVDEQFF. CDR3 coding DNA: TGTGCCAGCAGCCCAAGACTGATTGTCGATGAGCAGTTCTTC.

The V and J genes are TRBV14 and TRBJ2-5, with a possible D match to TRBD1 (6 bases). The V gene lost 4 bases and the J gene lost 5 bases, with 17 bases spanning the gap. Germline CDR1 SGHDN, CDR2 FVKESK. CDR3 length equals 15 residues. CDR3 residues: CASSLSGAIVETQYF. CDR3 bases: TGTGCCAGCAGCCTTTCAGGGGCTATAGTGGAGACCCAGTACTTC.

The chain combines TRBV28 with TRBJ2-7, with D possibly TRBD1 on 6 matching bases. Between the trimmed V and J ends, which lost 7 bases and 3 bases, there was a span of 19 bases. CDR3 length: 15 residues. The germline V gene encodes CDR1 MDHEN and CDR2 SYDVKM. CDR3 nucleotides: TGTGCCAGCATCCCCCGCGGACAGACTATCTACGAGCAGTACTTC. This translates into CASIPRGQTIYEQYF.

The chain is built from TRBV5-5 and TRBJ2-7, with 7 bases matching TRBD1. CDR1 is SGHKS and CDR2 is YYEKEE in the germline V gene (reference sequence). J gave up 4 bases and V 6 bases, and 7 bases lay outside the gene matches. The CDR3 has 13 residues. The CDR3 nucleotides are TGTGCCAGCACCCCAGGGGGAAGGTACGAGCAGTACTTC. This codes for CASTPGGRYEQYF.

The rearrangement joins TRBV6-5 to TRBJ2-2; possible D gene TRBD2, 6 bases. Deletions cut 2 bases from V and 7 bases from J, with 17 bases between. CDR1 is MNHEY and CDR2 is SVGAGI in the germline V gene. This CDR3 spans 16 amino acids. The CDR3 protein is CASSYTGGAQGGELFF. The CDR3 bases are TGTGCCAGCAGTTACACAGGAGGGGCGCAAGGCGGGGAGCTGTTTTTT.

J is TRBJ1-2 and V is TRBV21-1. TRBV21-1 is given as a pseudogene. The CDR3 runs to 14 residues. The CDR3 region is CASSTGTAYYGYTF. CDR3 DNA sequence: TGTGCCAGCAGCACCGGGACGGCCTACTATGGCTACACCTTC.

V and J are TRBV7-6 and TRBJ1-3; 8 positions match TRBD1. J lost 0 bases, V lost 6 bases, and 7 bases had no gene match. CDR3 size: 16 residues. Germline loops: CDR1 SGHVS, CDR2 FNYEAQ. The CDR3 spells CASSSRGTGSGNTIYF. CDR3 nucleotides: TGTGCCAGCAGTTCACGAGGGACAGGCTCTGGAAACACCATATATTTT. The entire variable domain, with the rest obtained from reference TRBV7-6 and TRBJ1-3, is as follows: GAGVSQSPRYKVTKRGQDVALRCDPISGHVSLYWYRQALGQGPEFLTYFNYEAQQDKSGLPNDRFSAERPEGSISTLTIQRTEQRDSAMYRCASSSRGTGSGNTIYFGEGSWLTVV.

This clone was seen a single time. The J gene is TRBJ1-6, the V gene TRBV11-3; D gene uncertain. Germline CDR1 and CDR2: SGHNT and YENEEA. V gave up 5 bases and J gave up 10 bases, with 12 bases separating them. The CDR3 contains 13 residues. CDR3 nucleotides: TGTGCCAGCAGCGAAAGGCTGGGGTCACCCCTCCACTTT. Its protein product is CASSERLGSPLHF.

CDR3 DNA: TGTGCCAGCAGCTTAGATGGGACGGAGGGAGAGACCCAGTACTTC. Its translation is CASSLDGTEGETQYF. V gene TRBV11-2 combines with J gene TRBJ2-5; the D gene is possibly TRBD2 (6 bases). The germline gives CDR1 SGHAT, CDR2 FQNNGV. The CDR3 contains 15 residues. V was trimmed by 0 bases and J by 4 bases, leaving 12 bases between them.

This clone was counted a few times. This rearrangement joins TRBV20-1 to TRBJ1-1; the D is unclear. Trimming took 7 bases from V and 2 from J, leaving 8 bases between them. The CDR3 runs to 11 residues. The germline V gene encodes CDR1 DFQATT and CDR2 SNEGSKA (reference sequence). For the CDR3, the DNA is TGCAGTGTGTCAGATAACACTGAAGCTTTCTTT. Translating it yields CSVSDNTEAFF.

The CDR3 loop is CASSGRMNRLSYEQYF. The CDR3 coding sequence is TGTGCCAGCAGTGGAAGGATGAACCGACTCTCCTACGAGCAGTACTTC. The V call is TRBV6-1, the J call TRBJ2-7, with unresolved D. Germline CDR1 MNHNS, CDR2 SASEGT. The CDR3 runs to 16 residues. V lost 4 bases to trimming and J lost 0 bases, with 16 bases between them.

J is TRBJ2-5 and V is TRBV11-3; 10 nucleotides align to TRBD1. CDR3 length: 15 amino acids. V was clipped by 2 bases and J by 4 bases; unmatched bases: 4. Germline V lookup: CDR1 SGHNT, CDR2 YENEEA. The CDR3 DNA is TGTGCCAGCAGCTTAAGACAGGGGGCTTTAGAGACCCAGTACTTC. Translation: CASSLRQGALETQYF.

The J gene is TRBJ1-5, the V gene TRBV5-8; no clear D. Germline CDR1 SGHTS, CDR2 YDEGEE. V lost 2 bases and J 1 base, leaving 10 bases between the germline ends. This CDR3 contains 15 residues. The CDR3 sequence is CASSLSGLSNQPQHF. The CDR3 bases are TGTGCCAGCAGCTTATCCGGGCTCAGCAATCAGCCCCAGCATTTT. Full variable domain (outside the CDR3, taken from reference TRBV5-8 and TRBJ1-5): EAGVTQSPTHLIKTRGQQATLRCSPISGHTSVYWYQQALGLGLQFLLWYDEGEERNRGNFPPRFSGRQFPNYSSELNVNALELEDSALYLCASSLSGLSNQPQHFGDGTRLSIL.

This clone was found once. J is TRBJ2-3 and V is TRBV9; tentative D call: TRBD2 (5 bases). Germline V gene lookup returns CDR1 SGDLS and CDR2 YYNGEE. The CDR3 contains 14 residues. V was clipped by 4 bases and J by 5 bases, with 14 bases between them. CDR3 sequence reads: CASSSRTGLDTQYF. In nucleotides, the CDR3 is TGTGCCAGCAGCTCGAGGACGGGGTTAGATACGCAGTATTTT.

The chain couples TRBV10-3 to TRBJ1-4, with TRBD1 matching over 10 bases. Germline assignment: CDR1 ENHRY and CDR2 SYGVKD. V trimming: 10 bases; J trimming: 6 bases; junction bases outside the gene matches: 8. The CDR3 consists of 14 residues. In nucleotides, the CDR3 is TGTGCCACGCTAGACAGGGGGCGAGATGAAAAACTGTTTTTT. Amino acid sequence: CATLDRGRDEKLFF.

The CDR3 nucleotides read TGTGCCAGCAGTTTGGTAGGCTCCTACAATGAGCAGTTCTTC. It encodes CASSLVGSYNEQFF. The chain couples TRBV28 to TRBJ2-1; D unresolved. Germline assignment: CDR1 MDHEN and CDR2 SYDVKM. The V and J ends lost 3 bases and 0 bases respectively, with 6 bases between them. The CDR3 extends over 14 amino acids.

This clone was seen a few times. The chain joins TRBV27 to TRBJ2-7; no clear D. Trimming left V 4 bases short and J 3 bases short, with 10 bases between. CDR1 is MNHEY and CDR2 is SMNVEV in the germline V gene (reference sequence). This CDR3 has 13 amino acids. Here the CDR3 reads CASSSSGSYEQYF. For the CDR3, the DNA is TGTGCCAGCAGTTCGTCAGGCAGCTACGAGCAGTACTTC.